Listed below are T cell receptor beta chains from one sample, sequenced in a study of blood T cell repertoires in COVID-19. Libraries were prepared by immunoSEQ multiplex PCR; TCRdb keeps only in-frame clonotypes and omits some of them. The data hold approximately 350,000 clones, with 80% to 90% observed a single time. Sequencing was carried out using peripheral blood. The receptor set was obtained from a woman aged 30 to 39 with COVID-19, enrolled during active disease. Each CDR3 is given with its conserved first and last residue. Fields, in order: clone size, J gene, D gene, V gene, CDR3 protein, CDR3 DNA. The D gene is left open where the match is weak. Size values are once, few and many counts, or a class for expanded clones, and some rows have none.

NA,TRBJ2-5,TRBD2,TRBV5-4,CASSPGIRKWSGGRGETQYF,TGTGCCAGCAGCCCGGGGATAAGGAAGTGGAGCGGGGGGCGAGGAGAGACCCAGTACTTC
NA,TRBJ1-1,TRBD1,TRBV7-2,CASSLVPGQGMAEAFF,TGTGCCAGCAGCTTAGTACCGGGACAGGGGATGGCTGAAGCTTTCTTT
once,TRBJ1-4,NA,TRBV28,CASSPPGEKLFF,TGTGCCAGCAGTCCCCCGGGTGAAAAACTGTTTTTT
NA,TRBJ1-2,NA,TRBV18,CASSPNTLTTSYGYTF,TGTGCCAGCTCACCCAATACCCTCACAACCTCTTATGGCTACACCTTC
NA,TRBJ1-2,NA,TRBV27,CASSKGQFYGYTF,TGTGCCAGCAGTAAGGGGCAGTTCTATGGCTACACCTTC
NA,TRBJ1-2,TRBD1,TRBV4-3,CASSQEGRGRGYTF,TGCGCCAGCAGCCAAGAGGGCAGGGGGCGAGGCTACACCTTC
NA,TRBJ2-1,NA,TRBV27,CASGAAAAYNEQFF,TGTGCCAGCGGTGCCGCCGCGGCTTACAATGAGCAGTTCTTC
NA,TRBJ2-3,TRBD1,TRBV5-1,CASSPSNRGRYPSTDTQYF,TGCGCCAGCAGCCCGAGTAACAGGGGCCGATATCCTAGCACAGATACGCAGTATTTT
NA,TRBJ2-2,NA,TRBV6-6,CASSRGTLKNTGELFF,TGTGCCAGCAGTCGAGGGACATTGAAGAACACCGGGGAGCTGTTTTTT
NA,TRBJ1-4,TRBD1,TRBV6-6,CASSHRDRLANEKLFF,TGTGCCAGCAGTCACCGGGACAGGCTAGCTAATGAAAAACTGTTTTTT
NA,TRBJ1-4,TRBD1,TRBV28,CASRLTGEGEKLFF,TGTGCCAGCAGGCTGACAGGGGAGGGCGAAAAACTGTTTTTT
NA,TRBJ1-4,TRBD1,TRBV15,CATSRDTQTGTGRKLFF,TGTGCCACCAGCAGAGACACTCAAACCGGGACAGGGCGTAAACTGTTTTTT
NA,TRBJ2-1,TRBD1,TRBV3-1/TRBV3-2,CASSQHGQGAPNEQFF,TGTGCCAGCAGCCAGCACGGACAGGGGGCACCAAATGAGCAGTTCTTC
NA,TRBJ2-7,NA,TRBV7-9,CASSPRVYEQYF,TGTGCCAGCAGCCCACGGGTATACGAGCAGTACTTC
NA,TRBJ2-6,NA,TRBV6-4,CASTAGSPGANVLTF,TGTGCCAGCACGGCGGGTAGTCCTGGGGCCAACGTCCTGACTTTC
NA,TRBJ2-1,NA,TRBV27,CASSLEGGNEQFF,TGTGCCAGCAGTTTAGAGGGGGGGAATGAGCAGTTCTTC
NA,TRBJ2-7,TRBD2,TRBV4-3,CASSQGASGSYEQYF,TGCGCCAGCAGCCAAGGTGCTAGCGGGTCCTACGAGCAGTACTTC
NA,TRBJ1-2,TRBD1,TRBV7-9,CASSPLEDRVDYGYTF,TGTGCCAGCAGCCCCTTAGAGGACAGGGTTGACTATGGCTACACCTTC
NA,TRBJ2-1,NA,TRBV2,CASSPDNEQFF,TGTGCCAGCAGCCCAGACAATGAGCAGTTCTTC
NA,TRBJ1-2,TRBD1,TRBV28,CATIPGQGGGYTF,TGTGCCACCATACCGGGACAGGGGGGGGGCTACACCTTC
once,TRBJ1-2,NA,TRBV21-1,CASSKPTGRDYGYTF,TGTGCCAGCAGCAAACCGACAGGGAGAGACTATGGCTACACCTTC
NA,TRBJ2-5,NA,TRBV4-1,CASSGRGDGQETQYF,TGCGCCAGCAGCGGGAGGGGGGACGGCCAAGAGACCCAGTACTTC
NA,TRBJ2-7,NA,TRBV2,CASSSSRDFSYEQYF,TGTGCCAGCAGTTCTTCCCGGGACTTCTCCTACGAGCAGTACTTC
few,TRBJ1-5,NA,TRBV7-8,CASSLVTRRTPYQPQHF,TGTGCCAGCAGCTTAGTTACCAGAAGGACACCTTATCAGCCCCAGCATTTT
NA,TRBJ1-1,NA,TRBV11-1,CASSSPDRDTEAFF,TGTGCCAGCAGCTCCCCCGACCGGGACACTGAAGCTTTCTTT
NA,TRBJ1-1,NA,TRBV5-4,CASSPRKAAYGTEAFF,TGTGCCAGCAGCCCCCGGAAGGCGGCTTACGGCACTGAAGCTTTCTTT
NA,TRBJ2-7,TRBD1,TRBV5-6,CASSYDRGGYEQYF,TGTGCCAGCAGCTACGACAGGGGTGGCTACGAGCAGTACTTC
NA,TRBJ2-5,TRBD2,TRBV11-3,CASSSPSGRAGETQYF,TGTGCCAGCAGCTCGCCTAGCGGGAGGGCGGGAGAGACCCAGTACTTC
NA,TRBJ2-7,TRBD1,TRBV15,CATSNPLQGAYEQYF,TGTGCCACCAGCAATCCATTACAGGGGGCGTACGAGCAGTACTTC
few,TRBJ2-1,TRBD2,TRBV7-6,CASSVTSGRKQFF,TGTGCCAGCAGCGTGACTAGCGGGAGAAAGCAGTTCTTC
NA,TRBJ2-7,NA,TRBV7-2,CASSLGGRQYF,TGTGCCAGCAGCTTAGGGGGCCGGCAGTACTTC
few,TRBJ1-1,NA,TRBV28,CASRPYRVNTEAFF,TGTGCCAGCAGACCCTACAGAGTTAACACTGAAGCTTTCTTT
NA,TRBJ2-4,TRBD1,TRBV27,CASSTGTASQKNIQYF,TGTGCCAGCAGCACCGGGACAGCCAGTCAGAAAAACATTCAGTACTTC
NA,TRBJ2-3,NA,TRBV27,CASSQFGRTVHF,TGTGCCAGCAGCCAATTCGGACGGACAGTTCATTTT
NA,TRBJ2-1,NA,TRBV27,CASSLSLSEQFF,TGTGCCAGCAGTTTATCGCTGAGTGAGCAGTTCTTC
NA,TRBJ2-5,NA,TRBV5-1,CASSLGSSQTQETQYF,TGCGCCAGCAGCTTGGGTTCTAGCCAGACACAAGAGACCCAGTACTTC
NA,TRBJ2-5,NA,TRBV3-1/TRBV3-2,CASSQGGGVRTQYF,TGTGCCAGCAGCCAAGGGGGCGGAGTGAGGACCCAGTACTTC
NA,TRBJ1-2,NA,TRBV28,CASVNPGVYGYTF,TGTGCCAGCGTTAATCCGGGGGTCTATGGCTACACCTTC
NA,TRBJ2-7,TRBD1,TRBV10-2,CASSWGQAYEQYF,TGCGCCAGCAGTTGGGGACAGGCATACGAGCAGTACTTC
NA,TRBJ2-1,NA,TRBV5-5,CASSLASRDNEQFF,TGTGCCAGCAGCTTGGCCAGCCGGGACAATGAGCAGTTCTTC
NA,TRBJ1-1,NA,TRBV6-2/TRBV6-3,CASSYSQIRTEAFF,TGTGCCAGCAGTTACTCTCAGATCAGGACTGAAGCTTTCTTT
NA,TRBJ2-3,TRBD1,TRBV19,CASSTGPGQGTQSTDTQYF,TGTGCCAGTAGTACCGGCCCGGGACAGGGAACACAGAGCACAGATACGCAGTATTTT
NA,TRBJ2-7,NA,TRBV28,CASSFQTGDPYEQYF,TGTGCCAGCAGTTTCCAGACGGGGGACCCCTACGAGCAGTACTTC
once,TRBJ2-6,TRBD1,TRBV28,CASSPGTGSSGANVLTF,TGTGCCAGCAGTCCCGGGACAGGGAGCTCTGGGGCCAACGTCCTGACTTTC
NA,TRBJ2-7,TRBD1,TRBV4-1,CASSSIQGAYEQYF,TGCGCCAGCAGCTCGATACAGGGGGCCTACGAGCAGTACTTC